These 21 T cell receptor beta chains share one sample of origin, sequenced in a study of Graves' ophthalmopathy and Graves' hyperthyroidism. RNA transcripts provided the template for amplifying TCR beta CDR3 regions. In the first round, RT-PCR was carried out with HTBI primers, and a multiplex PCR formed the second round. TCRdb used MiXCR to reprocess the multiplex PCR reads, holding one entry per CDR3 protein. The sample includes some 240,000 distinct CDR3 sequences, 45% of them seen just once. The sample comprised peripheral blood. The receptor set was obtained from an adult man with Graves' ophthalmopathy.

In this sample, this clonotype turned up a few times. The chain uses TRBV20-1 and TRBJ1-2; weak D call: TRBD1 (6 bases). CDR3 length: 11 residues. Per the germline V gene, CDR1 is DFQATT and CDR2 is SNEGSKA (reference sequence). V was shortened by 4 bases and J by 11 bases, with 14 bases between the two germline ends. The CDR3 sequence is CSANGGARYTF. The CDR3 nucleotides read TGCAGTGCTAACGGGGGGGCGCGTTACACCTTC.

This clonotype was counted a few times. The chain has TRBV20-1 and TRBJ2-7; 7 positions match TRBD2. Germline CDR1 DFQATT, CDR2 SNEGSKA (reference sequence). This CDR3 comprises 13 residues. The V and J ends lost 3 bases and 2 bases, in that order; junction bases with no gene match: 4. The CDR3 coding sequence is TGCAGTGCTAGCGGGGGGACTACCTACGAGCAGTACTTC. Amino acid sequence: CSASGGTTYEQYF.

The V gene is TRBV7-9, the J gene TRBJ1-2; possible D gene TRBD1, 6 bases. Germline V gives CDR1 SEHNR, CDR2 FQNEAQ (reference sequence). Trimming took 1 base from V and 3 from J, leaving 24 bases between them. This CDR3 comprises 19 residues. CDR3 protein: CASSLDEWEGGSGDYGYTF. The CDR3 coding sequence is TGTGCCAGCAGCTTAGACGAATGGGAAGGGGGAAGCGGAGACTATGGCTACACCTTC.

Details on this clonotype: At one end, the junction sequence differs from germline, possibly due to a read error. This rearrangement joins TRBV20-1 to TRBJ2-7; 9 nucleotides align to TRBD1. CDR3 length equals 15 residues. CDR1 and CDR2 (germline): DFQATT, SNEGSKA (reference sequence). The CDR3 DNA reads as TGCAGTGCTAGCCCCCCGAGACAGGGGGTCTACGGGCAGTACTTC. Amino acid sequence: CSASPPRQGVYGQYF.

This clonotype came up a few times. The CDR3 nucleotides are TGCGCCAGCAGCTTGATGGCAGGGGGCTCCTACGAGCAGTACTTC. This encodes CASSLMAGGSYEQYF. The V gene is TRBV5-1, the J gene TRBJ2-7; 7 bases line up with TRBD1. Germline loops: CDR1 SGHRS, CDR2 YFSETQ. This CDR3 comprises 15 residues. Unmatched junction bases numbered 4, after V lost 1 base and J lost 0 bases.

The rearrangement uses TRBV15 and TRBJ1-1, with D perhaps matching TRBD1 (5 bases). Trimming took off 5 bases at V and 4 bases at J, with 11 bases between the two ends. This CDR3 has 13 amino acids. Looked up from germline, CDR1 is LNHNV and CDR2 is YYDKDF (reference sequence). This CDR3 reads CATSGPRATEAFF. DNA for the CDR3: TGTGCCACCAGCGGACCCAGGGCCACTGAAGCTTTCTTT.

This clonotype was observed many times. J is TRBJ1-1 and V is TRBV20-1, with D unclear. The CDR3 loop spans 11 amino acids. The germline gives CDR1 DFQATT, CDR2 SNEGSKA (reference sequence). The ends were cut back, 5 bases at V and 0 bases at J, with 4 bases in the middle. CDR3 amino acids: CSARVNTEAFF. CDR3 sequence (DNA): TGCAGTGCTCGAGTGAACACTGAAGCTTTCTTT.

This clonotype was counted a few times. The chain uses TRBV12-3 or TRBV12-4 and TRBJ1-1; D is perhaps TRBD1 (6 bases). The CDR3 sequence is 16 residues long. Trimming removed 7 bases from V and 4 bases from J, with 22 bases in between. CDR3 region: CASTRAGALGSTEAFF. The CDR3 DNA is TGTGCCAGCACTCGGGCGGGGGCGCTGGGGAGCACTGAAGCTTTCTTT.

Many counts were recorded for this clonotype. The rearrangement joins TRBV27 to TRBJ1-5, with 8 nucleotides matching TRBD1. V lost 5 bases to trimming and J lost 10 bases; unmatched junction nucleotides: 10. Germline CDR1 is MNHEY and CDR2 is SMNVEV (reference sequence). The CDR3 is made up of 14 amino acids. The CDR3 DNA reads TGTGCCAGCAGTCCAGGGGGCAGTCCTCGACCCCAGCATTTT. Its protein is CASSPGGSPRPQHF.

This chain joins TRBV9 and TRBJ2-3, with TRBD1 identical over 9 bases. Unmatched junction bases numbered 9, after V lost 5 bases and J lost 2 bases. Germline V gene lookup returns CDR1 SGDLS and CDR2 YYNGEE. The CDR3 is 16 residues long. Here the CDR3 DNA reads TGTGCCAGCAGTGGGGGGACAGGGATGATCACAGATACGCAGTATTTT. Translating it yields CASSGGTGMITDTQYF.

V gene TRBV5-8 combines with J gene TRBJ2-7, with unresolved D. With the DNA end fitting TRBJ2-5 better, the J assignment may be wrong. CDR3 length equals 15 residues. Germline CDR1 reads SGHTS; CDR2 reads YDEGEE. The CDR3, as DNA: TGTGCCAGCAGCTTCTCTGCAAGGGAAGGGGAGACCCAGTACTTC. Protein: CASSFSAREGETQYF.

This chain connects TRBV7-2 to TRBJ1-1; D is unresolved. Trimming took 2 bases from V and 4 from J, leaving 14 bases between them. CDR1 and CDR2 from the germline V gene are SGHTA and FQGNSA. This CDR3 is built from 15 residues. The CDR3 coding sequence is TGTGCCAGCAGCTTATCGCTGGGGAGGGCCACTGAAGCTTTCTTT. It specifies CASSLSLGRATEAFF.

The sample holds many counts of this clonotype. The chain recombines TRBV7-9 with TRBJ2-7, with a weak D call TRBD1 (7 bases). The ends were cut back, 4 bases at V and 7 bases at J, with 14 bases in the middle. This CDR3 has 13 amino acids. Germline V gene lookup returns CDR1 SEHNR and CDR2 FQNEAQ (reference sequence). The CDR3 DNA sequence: TGTGCCAGCAGCTCGGGCAGGGGGGCAGAGCAGTACTTC. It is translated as CASSSGRGAEQYF.

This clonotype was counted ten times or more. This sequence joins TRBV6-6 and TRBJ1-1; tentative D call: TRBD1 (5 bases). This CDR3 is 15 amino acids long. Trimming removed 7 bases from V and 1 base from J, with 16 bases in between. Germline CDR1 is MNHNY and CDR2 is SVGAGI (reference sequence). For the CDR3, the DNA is TGTGCCAGCACCCCGAATCCCGACAGGAACACTGAAGCTTTCTTT. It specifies CASTPNPDRNTEAFF.

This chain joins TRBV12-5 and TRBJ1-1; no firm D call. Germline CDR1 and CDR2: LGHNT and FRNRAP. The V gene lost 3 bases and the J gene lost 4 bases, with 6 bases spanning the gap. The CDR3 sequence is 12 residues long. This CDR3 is CASGFLSTEAFF. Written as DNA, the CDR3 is TGTGCTAGTGGTTTCTTGAGCACTGAAGCTTTCTTT.

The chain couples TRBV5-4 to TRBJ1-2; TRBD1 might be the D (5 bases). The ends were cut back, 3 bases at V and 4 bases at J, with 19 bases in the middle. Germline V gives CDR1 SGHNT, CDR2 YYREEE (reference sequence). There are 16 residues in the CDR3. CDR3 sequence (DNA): TGTGCCAGCAGCTCGTCCCAGGGAAATAGGATCTATGGCTACACCTTC. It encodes CASSSSQGNRIYGYTF. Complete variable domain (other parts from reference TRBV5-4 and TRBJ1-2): ETGVTQSPTHLIKTRGQQVTLRCSSQSGHNTVSWYQQALGQGPQFIFQYYREEENGRGNFPPRFSGLQFPNYSSELNVNALELDDSALYLCASSSSQGNRIYGYTFGSGTRLTVV.

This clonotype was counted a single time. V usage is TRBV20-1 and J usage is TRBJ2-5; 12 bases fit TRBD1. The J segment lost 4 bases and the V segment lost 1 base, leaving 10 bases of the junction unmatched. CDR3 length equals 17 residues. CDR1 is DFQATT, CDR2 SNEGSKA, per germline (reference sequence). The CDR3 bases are TGCAGTGCTAGAGCGCATGGGACAGGGGGCTTGAGAGAGACCCAGTACTTC. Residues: CSARAHGTGGLRETQYF.

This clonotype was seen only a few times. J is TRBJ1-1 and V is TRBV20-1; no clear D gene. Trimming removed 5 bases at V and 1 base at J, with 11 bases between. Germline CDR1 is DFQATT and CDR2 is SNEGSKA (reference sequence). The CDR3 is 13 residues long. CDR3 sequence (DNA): TGCAGTGCTCCTAAGAACAGGAACACTGAAGCTTTCTTT. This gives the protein CSAPKNRNTEAFF.

DNA for the CDR3: TGTGCCAGCAGTATGACTAGCGGGAATACAGATACGCAGTATTTT. The encoded protein is CASSMTSGNTDTQYF. The rearrangement uses TRBV9 and TRBJ2-3, with TRBD2 matching 11 bases. CDR1 and CDR2 (germline): SGDLS, YYNGEE. Unmatched junction bases numbered 5, after V lost 5 bases and J lost 3 bases. The CDR3 length is 15 residues.

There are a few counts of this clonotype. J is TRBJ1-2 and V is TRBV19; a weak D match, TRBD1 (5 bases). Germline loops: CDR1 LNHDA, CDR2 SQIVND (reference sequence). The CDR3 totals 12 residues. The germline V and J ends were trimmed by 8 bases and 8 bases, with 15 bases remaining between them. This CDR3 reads CASGTPGRGYTF. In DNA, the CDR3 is TGTGCCAGTGGGACCCCTGGACGCGGCTACACCTTC.

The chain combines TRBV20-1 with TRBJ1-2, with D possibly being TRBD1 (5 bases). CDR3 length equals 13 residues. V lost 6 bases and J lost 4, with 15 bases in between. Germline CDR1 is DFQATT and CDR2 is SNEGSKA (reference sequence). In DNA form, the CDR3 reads TGCAGTGCCCCTGAGGTGGGGGGCTATGGCTACACCTTC. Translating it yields CSAPEVGGYGYTF.